This TCR beta chain was recovered during a study of blood T cell repertoires in COVID-19. About the research overall: In each case, the material was cDNA or gDNA derived from T cells, B-cell-depleted T cells, or PBMCs.

The table came from immunoSEQ multiplex PCR; TCRdb's copy has only in-frame clones and leaves some out. The sample lists almost 250,000 clones; around 86% were seen once. Germline lookup yields CDR1 MNHEY and CDR2 SVGAGI. The V segment lost 2 bases and the J segment 2 bases; nucleotides outside the gene matches: 7. This CDR3 is 16 amino acids long. Source material: PBMCs or T cells enriched from blood (not recorded which). V usage is TRBV6-5 and J usage is TRBJ2-3, with 7 bases lining up with TRBD2. The TCR comes from a woman in her fifties or sixties who had recovered from COVID-19. The CDR3 region has the DNA TGTGCCAGCAGTTACATAGCGGGCGGCGTCACAGATACGCAGTATTTT. Encoded protein: CASSYIAGGVTDTQYF.